This T cell receptor (beta chain) was sequenced during a study of T cells in Graves' hyperthyroidism and ophthalmopathy. Study-wide background: Any treatment followed the collection of peripheral blood at initial diagnosis.

This CDR3 region has 12 residues. Per the germline V gene, CDR1 is GTSNPN and CDR2 is SVGIG (reference sequence). The V gene end was trimmed by 5 bases and the J gene end by 5 bases; junction bases not matched to a gene: 0. Patients counted as stable if ophthalmopathy did not develop within 18 months. Newly diagnosed hyperthyroidism patients aged 18 to 65 years had disease lasting under 2 months. Exclusion of patients followed from uncontrolled infection, other autoimmune disease, pregnancy or lactation. TCR beta CDR3 sequences were amplified from RNA transcripts. The study used the HTBI primer set for a first-round RT-PCR of the TCR CDR3. Using its own MiXCR run on the multiplex PCR reads, TCRdb lists one record per CDR3 protein. The data show over 700,000 distinct CDR3 sequences, about a third seen once.

This clonotype originated in a woman between 40 and 50 years old with Graves' hyperthyroidism. Sequenced input: blood. V and J are TRBV30 and TRBJ1-4; 9 nucleotides align to TRBD1. In nucleotides, the CDR3 is TGTGCCTGGGGACAGGGGAATGAAAAACTGTTTTTT. It yields the protein CAWGQGNEKLFF.